The source of this T cell receptor beta chain is a study of molecular identifiers for immune sequencing clone quantification (dated by TCRdb to the late 2010s). Broadly, across the study: For a replicate experiment, RNA from around 20,000 or 100,000 naive CD8 T cells was divided into five aliquots, of which four were sequenced. This methods study used CD8 T cells to benchmark TCR RNA copy counting and molecular-identifier clustering-based TCR repertoire sequencing (MIDCIRS).

The library was obtained by PCR. TCRdb names Illumina HiSeq 4000 as the instrument used. Bulk TCR libraries were made following a previously described method, with the TCR primers given in Table S5. The Qiagen AllPrep DNA/RNA kit was used to purify total RNA. Before any analysis, reads coming from multiple sequencing runs of the same library were combined into one pool. Per the authors' processing: Reads were retained only if an exact TCR constant sequence was present, and the retained reads were trimmed to 150 nt and grouped according to their 12-nt molecular barcodes. Within each barcode group, reads were sub-clustered at a 15% Levenshtein threshold, and quality-weighted consensus sequences were built per RNA molecule. Non-functional sequences were filtered out, along with any lower-count sequence sitting one edit away from another sequence. Based on a fit of two negative binomial distributions, barcode sub-clusters having less than 20% of the maximum read count were discarded. Using fastp trimming at Q25 and MiXCR clonotype assembly, TCRdb reanalyzed the public sequencing data and kept in-frame beta chains. Identical CDR3 proteins give one entry, which carries the most common genes and DNA. In this record, the V and J calls reflect TCRdb's handling and not the investigators' own analysis. The sample table records about 320,000 distinct CDR3 sequences; about 20% of these occur just once. Clones ranked in the top ten supply approximately 0.84% of the sample.

This clonotype was detected a few times. Its antigen remains unidentified. Base-call qualities are not available, and no considerably larger clone is one nucleotide away. Results the study describes overall, beyond this receptor: A single cell's worth of spiked-in Jurkat TCR RNA was reported detectable even among 750,000 to 1,000,000 naive CD8 T cells. The naive libraries included spiked-in Jurkat TCR RNA (roughly eleven copies' worth), and this Jurkat TCR RNA is not part of the donor repertoire. When barcode sub-clustering was not used, chimeric consensus sequences inflated TCR diversity, with chimeras reaching as high as 47%. Modeling gave roughly 2.9 recovered TCR RNA copies per cell versus 7.5 to 10 by digital PCR, implying about 30% capture efficiency. Highly expanded clone sizes could be underestimated because identical TCR molecules may share a barcode. In CMV-specific effector cells, clones with more than 20 RNA copies contained over 98% of molecules, whereas in naive cells such clones contained under 1% of molecules.

Libraries of naive CD8 T cells were built from around 20,000 to 1,000,000 sorted cells, with 10%, 30% or 50% of the purified RNA used. On a BD FACSAria II, naive CD8 T cells were FACS-sorted as CD8+CD4-CCR7+CD45RA+ and collected into RLT Plus buffer. Detection sensitivity was tested by spiking Jurkat RNA equal to over 8 TCR copies' worth into samples containing 20,000-1,000,000 naive CD8 T cells. Enrichment of CD8 T cells was done with RosetteSep CD8+ T Cell Enrichment Cocktail plus Ficoll-Paque, and ACK red cell lysis came afterward. The specimen sequenced was naive CD8+ T cells from blood, with Jurkat cell RNA spiked in. The cell subset or site label for this specimen denotes: FACS-sorted CD8+CD4-CCR7+CD45RA+ naive T cells. The sequence derives from a human donor in good health. Some libraries in this study had Jurkat cell RNA spiked in.

The DNA sequence is given as TGTGCCAGCAGCTCCCCCGTTGCCGCGGCCTACGAGCAGTACTTC. It specifies CASSSPVAAAYEQYF. Recombination connected TRBV7-9 to TRBJ2-7; the D gene lacks a confident call. V and J lose 4 bases and 2 bases, and a span of 15 bases separates them. Reading from cysteine to phenylalanine, the CDR3 counts 15 amino acids. The retained sequence is limited to the CDR3, 45 bases, with the frame set at the first base. From a lookup of the germline V gene (reference sequence), CDR1 and CDR2 are SEHNR and FQNEAQ. Here the CDR3 is joined to the reference TRBV7-9 and TRBJ2-7 genes, and the full variable domain is: DTGVSQNPRHKITKRGQNVTFRCDPISEHNRLYWYRQTLGQGPEFLTYFQNEAQLEKSRLLSDRFSAERPKGSFSTLEIQRTEQGDSAMYLCASSSPVAAAYEQYFGPGTRLTVT.